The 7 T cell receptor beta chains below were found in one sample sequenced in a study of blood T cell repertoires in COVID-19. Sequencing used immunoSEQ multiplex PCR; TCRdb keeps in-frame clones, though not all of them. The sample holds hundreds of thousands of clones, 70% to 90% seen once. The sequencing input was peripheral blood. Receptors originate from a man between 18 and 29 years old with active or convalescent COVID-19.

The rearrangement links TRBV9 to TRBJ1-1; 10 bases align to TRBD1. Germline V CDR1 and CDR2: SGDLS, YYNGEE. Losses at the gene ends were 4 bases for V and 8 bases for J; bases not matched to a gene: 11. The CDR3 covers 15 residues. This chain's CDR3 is CASSQSTGGLSEAFF. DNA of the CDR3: TGTGCCAGCAGCCAATCGACAGGGGGCCTCTCCGAAGCTTTCTTT.

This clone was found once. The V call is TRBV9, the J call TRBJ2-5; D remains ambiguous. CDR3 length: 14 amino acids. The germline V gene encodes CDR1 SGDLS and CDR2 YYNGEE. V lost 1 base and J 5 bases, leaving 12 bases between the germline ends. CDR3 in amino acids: CASSVRRGGETQYF. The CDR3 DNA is TGTGCCAGCAGCGTAAGGAGAGGCGGTGAGACCCAGTACTTC.

The CDR3 nucleotides are TGTGCCAGATCGGGGGAACGGGAGACCCAGTACTTC. Encoded protein: CARSGERETQYF. This rearrangement joins TRBV3-1 (or the pseudogene TRBV3-2) to TRBJ2-5, with D perhaps matching TRBD2 (6 bases). Germline V gene data show CDR1 as LGHDT and CDR2 as YNNKEL (reference sequence). The CDR3 runs 12 residues. V was cut by 9 bases and J by 5 bases, with 13 bases left in between.

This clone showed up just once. The CDR3 region is CASRPEYSGNTIYF. CDR3 DNA sequence: TGTGCCAGCAGGCCAGAATACTCTGGAAACACCATATATTTT. The gene calls are TRBV6-5 and TRBJ1-3; D is uncertain. The CDR3 is 14 residues long. Germline CDR1 and CDR2: MNHEY and SVGAGI. Trimming left V 6 bases short and J 0 bases short, with 9 bases between.

The CDR3 bases are TGTGCCACCAGCAGAGTTTCCAGGGGGCCAACTAATGAAAAACTGTTTTTT. Translation: CATSRVSRGPTNEKLFF. V is TRBV15 and J is TRBJ1-4, with 8 bases fitting TRBD1. The CDR3 totals 17 residues. V was clipped by 1 base and J by 0 bases; unmatched bases: 4. Germline loops: CDR1 LNHNV, CDR2 YYDKDF (reference sequence).

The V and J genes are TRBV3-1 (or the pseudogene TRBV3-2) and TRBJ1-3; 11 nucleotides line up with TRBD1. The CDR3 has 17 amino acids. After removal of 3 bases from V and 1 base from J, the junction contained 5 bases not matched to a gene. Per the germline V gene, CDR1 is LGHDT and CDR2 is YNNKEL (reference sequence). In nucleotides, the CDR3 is TGTGCCAGCAGCCAGGGGACAGGGGGAAGTTCTGGAAACACCATATATTTT. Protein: CASSQGTGGSSGNTIYF.

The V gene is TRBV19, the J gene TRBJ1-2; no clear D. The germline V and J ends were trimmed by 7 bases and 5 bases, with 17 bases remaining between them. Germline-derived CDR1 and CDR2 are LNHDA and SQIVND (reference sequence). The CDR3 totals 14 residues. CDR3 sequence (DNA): TGTGCCAGTACCCCATTTGGCAGGCAGTATGGCTACACCTTC. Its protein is CASTPFGRQYGYTF.